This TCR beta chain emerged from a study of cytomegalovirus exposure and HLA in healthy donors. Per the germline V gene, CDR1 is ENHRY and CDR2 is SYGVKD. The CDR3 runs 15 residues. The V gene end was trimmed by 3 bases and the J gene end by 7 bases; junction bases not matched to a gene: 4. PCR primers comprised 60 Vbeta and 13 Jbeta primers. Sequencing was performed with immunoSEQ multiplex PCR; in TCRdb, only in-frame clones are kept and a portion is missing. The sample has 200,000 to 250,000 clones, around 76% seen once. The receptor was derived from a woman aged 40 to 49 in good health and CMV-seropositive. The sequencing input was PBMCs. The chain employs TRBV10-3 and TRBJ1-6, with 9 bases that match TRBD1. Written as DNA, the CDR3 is TGTGCCATCAGTGACGGGGGACAGGGAAATTCACCCCTCCACTTT. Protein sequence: CAISDGGQGNSPLHF.